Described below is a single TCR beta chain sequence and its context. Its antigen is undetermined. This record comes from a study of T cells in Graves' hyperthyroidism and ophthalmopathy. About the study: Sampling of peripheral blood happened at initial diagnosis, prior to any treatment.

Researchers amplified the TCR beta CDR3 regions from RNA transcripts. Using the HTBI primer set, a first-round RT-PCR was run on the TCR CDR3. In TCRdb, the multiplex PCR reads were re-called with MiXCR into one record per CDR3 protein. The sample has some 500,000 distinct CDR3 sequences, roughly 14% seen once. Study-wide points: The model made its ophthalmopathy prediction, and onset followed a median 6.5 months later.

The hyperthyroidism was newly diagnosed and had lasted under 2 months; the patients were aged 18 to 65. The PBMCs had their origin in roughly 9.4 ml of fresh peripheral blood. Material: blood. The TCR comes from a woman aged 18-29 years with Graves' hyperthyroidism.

The CDR3 DNA reads as TGTGCCAGCAGCCAAGCCCTCGGACAGGGGGGACCCCTCACTGAAGCTTTCTTT. This translates into CASSQALGQGGPLTEAFF. V is TRBV14 and J is TRBJ1-1; 10 bases match TRBD1. Per the germline V gene, CDR1 is SGHDN and CDR2 is FVKESK. The CDR3 runs to 18 residues. V shed 1 base, J shed 4 bases, and the junction held 12 bases outside the gene matches.